The clone carrying this T cell receptor (beta chain) was recorded only once. Its target is not known. The use of genomic DNA as template underpinned the TCR beta VDJ and CDR3 profiling. A single record per CDR3 protein comes from TCRdb applying MiXCR to the reads. The table shows about 400,000 distinct CDR3 sequences, with 65% to 80% occurring only once. The data are from a study of CD8+CD57+ T cells in acquired aplastic anemia. Overall study context: Sorted CD4+ and CD8+ cells gave an average of around 3.3 ug of DNA. Study observations and caveats: Around 30 sequences, all CD8+ CDR3, were shared between patients and controls.

This CDR3 has 11 amino acids. V lost 4 bases and J 11 bases, leaving 11 bases between the germline ends. The germline V gene encodes CDR1 SGHAT and CDR2 FQNNGV. This chain connects TRBV11-2 to TRBJ2-5; D unresolved. This receptor was identified in a human donor in good health, serving as a control. Sample: sorted CD4+, CD8+, or CD8+CD57+ T cells (not recorded which) from PBMCs. The CDR3 sequence: CASSSNPGQYF. The CDR3 nucleotides are TGTGCCAGCAGCTCAAATCCCGGACAGTACTTC.